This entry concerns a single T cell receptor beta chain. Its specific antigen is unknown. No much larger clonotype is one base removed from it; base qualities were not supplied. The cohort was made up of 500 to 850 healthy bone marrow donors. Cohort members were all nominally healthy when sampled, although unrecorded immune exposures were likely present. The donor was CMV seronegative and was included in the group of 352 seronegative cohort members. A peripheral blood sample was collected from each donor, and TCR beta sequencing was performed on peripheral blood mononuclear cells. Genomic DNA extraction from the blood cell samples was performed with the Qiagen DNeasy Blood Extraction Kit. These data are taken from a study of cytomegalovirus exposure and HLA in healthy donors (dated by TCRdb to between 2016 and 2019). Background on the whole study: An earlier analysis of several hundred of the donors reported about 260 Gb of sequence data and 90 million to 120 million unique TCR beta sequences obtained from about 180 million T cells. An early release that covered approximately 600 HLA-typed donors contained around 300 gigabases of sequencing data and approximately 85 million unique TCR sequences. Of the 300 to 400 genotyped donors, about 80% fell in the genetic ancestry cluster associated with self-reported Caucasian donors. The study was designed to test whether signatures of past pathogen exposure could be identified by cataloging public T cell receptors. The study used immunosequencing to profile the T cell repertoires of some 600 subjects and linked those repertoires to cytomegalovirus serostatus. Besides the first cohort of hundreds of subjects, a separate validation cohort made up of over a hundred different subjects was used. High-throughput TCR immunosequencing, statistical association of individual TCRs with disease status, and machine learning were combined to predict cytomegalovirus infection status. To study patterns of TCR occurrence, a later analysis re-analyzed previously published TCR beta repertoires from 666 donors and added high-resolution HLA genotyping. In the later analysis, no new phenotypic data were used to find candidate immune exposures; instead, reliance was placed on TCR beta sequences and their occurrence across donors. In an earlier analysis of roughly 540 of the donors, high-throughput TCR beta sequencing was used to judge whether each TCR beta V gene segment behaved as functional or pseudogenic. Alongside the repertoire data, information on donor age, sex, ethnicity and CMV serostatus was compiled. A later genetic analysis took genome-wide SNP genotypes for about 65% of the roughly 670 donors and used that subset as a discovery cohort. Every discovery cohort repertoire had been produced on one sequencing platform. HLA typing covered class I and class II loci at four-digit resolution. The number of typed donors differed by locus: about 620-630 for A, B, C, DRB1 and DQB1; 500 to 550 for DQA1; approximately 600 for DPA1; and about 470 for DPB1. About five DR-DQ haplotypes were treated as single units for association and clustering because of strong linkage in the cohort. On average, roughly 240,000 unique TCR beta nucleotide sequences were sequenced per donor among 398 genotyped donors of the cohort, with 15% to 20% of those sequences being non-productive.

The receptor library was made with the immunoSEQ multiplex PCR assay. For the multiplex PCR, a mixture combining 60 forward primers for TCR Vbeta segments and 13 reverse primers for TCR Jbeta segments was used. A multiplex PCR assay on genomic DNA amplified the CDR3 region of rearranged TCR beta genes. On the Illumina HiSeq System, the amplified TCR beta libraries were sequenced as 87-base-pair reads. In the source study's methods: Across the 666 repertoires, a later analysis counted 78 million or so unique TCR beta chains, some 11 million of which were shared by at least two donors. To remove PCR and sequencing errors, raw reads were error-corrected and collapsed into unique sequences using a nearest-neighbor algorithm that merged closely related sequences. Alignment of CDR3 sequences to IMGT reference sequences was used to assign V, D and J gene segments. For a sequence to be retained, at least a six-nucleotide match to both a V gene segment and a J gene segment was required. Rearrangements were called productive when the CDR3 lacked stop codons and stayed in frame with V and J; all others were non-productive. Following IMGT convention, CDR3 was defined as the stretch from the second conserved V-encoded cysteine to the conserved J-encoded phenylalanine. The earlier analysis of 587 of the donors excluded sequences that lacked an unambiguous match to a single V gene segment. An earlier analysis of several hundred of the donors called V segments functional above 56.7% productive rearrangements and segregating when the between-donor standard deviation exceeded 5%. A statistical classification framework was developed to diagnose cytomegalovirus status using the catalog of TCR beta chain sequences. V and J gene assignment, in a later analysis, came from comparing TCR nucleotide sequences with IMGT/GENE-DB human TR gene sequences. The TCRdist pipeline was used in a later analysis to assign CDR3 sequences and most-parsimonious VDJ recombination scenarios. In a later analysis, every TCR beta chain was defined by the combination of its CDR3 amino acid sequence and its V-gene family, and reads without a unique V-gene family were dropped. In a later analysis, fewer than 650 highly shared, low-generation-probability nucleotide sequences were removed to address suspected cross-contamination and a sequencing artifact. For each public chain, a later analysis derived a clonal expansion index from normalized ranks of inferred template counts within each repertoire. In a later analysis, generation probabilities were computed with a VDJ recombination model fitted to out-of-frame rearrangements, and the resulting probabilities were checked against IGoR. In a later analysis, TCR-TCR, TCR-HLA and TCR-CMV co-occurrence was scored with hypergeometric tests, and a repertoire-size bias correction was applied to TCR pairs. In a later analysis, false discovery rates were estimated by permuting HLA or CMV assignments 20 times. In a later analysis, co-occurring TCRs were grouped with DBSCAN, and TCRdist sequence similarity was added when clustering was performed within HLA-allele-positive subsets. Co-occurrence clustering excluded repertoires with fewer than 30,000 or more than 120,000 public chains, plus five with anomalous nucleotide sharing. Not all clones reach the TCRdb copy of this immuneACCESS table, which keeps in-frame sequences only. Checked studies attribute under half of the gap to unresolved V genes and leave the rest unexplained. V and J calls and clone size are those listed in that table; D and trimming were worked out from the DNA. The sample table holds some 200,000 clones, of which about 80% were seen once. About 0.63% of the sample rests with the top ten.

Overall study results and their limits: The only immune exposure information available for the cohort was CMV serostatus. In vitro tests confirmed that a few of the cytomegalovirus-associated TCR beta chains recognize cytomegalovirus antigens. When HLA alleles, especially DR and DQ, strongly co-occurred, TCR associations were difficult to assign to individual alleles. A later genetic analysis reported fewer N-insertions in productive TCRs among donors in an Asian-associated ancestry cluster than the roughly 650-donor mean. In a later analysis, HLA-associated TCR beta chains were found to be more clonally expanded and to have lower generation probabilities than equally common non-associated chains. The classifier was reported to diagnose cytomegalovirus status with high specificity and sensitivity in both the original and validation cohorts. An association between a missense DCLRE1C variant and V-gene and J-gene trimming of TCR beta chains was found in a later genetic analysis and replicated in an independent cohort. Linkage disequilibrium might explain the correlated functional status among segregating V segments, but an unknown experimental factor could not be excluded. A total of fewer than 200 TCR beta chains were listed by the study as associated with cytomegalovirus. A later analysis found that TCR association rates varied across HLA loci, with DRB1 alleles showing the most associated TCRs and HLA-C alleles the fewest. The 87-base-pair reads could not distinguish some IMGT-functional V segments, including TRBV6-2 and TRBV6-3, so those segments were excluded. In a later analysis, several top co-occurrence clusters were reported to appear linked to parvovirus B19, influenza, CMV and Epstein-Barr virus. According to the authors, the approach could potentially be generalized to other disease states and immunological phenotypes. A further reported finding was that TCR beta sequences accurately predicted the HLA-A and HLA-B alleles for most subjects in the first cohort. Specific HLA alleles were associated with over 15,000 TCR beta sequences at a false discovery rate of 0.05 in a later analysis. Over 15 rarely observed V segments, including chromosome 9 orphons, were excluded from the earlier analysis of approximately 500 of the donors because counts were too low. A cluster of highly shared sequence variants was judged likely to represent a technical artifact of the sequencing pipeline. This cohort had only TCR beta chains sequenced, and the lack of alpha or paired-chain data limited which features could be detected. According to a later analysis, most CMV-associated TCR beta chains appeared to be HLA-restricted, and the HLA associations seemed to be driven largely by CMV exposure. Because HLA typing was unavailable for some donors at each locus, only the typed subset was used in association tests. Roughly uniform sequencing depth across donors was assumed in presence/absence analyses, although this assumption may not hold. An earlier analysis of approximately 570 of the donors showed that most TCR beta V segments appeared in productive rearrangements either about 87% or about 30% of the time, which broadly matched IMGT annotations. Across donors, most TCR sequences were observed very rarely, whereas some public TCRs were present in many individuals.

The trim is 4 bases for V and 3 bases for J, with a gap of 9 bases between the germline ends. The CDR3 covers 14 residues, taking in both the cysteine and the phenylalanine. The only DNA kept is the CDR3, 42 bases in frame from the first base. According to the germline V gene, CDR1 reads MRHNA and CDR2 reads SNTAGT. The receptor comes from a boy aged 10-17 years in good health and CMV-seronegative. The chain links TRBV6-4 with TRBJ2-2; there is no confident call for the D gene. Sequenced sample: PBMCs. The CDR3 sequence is CASSVGVDTGELFF. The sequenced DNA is TGTGCCAGCAGTGTAGGAGTGGACACCGGGGAGCTGTTTTTT.